The sequence of this TCR beta chain was determined in a study of PD-1 blockade in classical Hodgkin lymphoma. Only in-frame clones appear in the TCRdb table, and some are missing; sequencing was by immunoSEQ multiplex PCR. The sample holds some 26,000 clones; roughly 76% are singletons and the top ten take about 3%. The time point was: cycle 4 day 1 (C4D1), after more than 5 weeks of nivolumab. Each patient experienced a relapse that followed autologous stem cell transplantation, and brentuximab vedotin exposure varied. Magnetic negative selection served to purify CD4+ T cells out of PBMCs that had been thawed. Looked up from germline, CDR1 is MGHDK and CDR2 is SYGVNS. The CDR3 covers 15 residues. V trimming: 4 bases; J trimming: 3 bases; junction bases outside the gene matches: 7.

V and J are TRBV25-1 and TRBJ2-5; 8 bases align to TRBD2. The receptor was derived from a human donor with classical Hodgkin lymphoma. Sequencing used CD4+ T cells from blood, obtained before the fourth cycle of nivolumab. The CDR3 protein is CASSVAGGIEETQYF. CDR3 in DNA: TGTGCCAGCAGTGTGGCGGGGGGTATAGAAGAGACCCAGTACTTC. The variable domain in full, with the rest retrieved from reference TRBV25-1 and TRBJ2-5, is EADIYQTPRYLVIGTGKKITLECSQTMGHDKMYWYQQDPGMELHLIHYSYGVNSTEKGDLSSESTVSRIRTEHFPLTLESARPSHTSQYLCASSVAGGIEETQYFGPGTRLLVL.